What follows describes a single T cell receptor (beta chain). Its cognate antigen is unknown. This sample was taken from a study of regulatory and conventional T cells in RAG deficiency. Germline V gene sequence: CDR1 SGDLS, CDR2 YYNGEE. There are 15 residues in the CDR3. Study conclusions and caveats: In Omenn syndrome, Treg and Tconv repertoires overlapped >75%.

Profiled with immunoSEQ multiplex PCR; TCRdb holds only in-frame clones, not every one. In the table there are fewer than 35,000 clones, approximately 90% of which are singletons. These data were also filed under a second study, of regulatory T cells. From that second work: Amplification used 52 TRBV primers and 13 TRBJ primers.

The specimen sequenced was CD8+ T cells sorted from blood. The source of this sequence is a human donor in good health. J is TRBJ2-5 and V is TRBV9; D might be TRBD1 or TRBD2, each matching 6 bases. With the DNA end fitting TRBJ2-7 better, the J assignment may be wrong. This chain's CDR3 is CASSVGRGEWDEQYF. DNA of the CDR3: TGTGCCAGCAGCGTAGGGAGGGGGGAGTGGGACGAGCAGTACTTC.